The 12 T cell receptor beta chains in this list originate from one sample, sequenced in a study of T cell responses to AZD1222 COVID-19 vaccine. Generated by immunoSEQ multiplex PCR, the TCRdb table keeps only in-frame clones and is missing some. This sample has some 130,000 clones, with 80% to 95% found just once. This specimen was peripheral blood, taken 28 days after the second AZD1222 dose. Receptors were obtained from an adult who received the AZD1222 COVID-19 vaccine.

V and J are TRBV19 and TRBJ1-2, with D perhaps TRBD1 (6 bases). Trimming removed 5 bases at V and 6 bases at J, with 28 bases between. CDR1 LNHDA and CDR2 SQIVND come from the germline V gene (reference sequence). The CDR3 totals 18 residues. CDR3 loop: CASSLMPHLYRDRNGYTF. The CDR3 nucleotides read TGTGCCAGTAGTTTGATGCCCCACCTTTACAGGGATAGGAATGGCTACACCTTC.

This clone was recorded only once. This chain connects TRBV7-2 to TRBJ2-3; D is unclear. The CDR3 contains 13 residues. V lost 2 bases and J lost 4, with 7 bases in between. CDR1 SGHTA and CDR2 FQGNSA come from the germline V gene. CDR3 residues: CASSLNMADTQYF. The CDR3 DNA reads as TGTGCCAGCAGCTTAAACATGGCAGATACGCAGTATTTT.

J is TRBJ2-2 and V is TRBV4-3; D remains unclear. The CDR3 spans 17 residues. The germline V gene has CDR1 LGHNA and CDR2 YSLEER. Trimming left V 0 bases short and J 5 bases short, with 16 bases between. The CDR3 DNA is TGCGCCAGCAGCCAAGATCCCTACCCCCAGAGGACCGGGGAGCTGTTTTTT. Translating gives CASSQDPYPQRTGELFF.

The chain has TRBV28 and TRBJ2-2; D not certain. V lost 4 bases and J 0 bases, leaving 6 bases between the germline ends. Germline-derived CDR1 and CDR2 are MDHEN and SYDVKM. CDR3 size: 14 residues. The CDR3, as DNA: TGTGCCAGCAGTTGGGCCACGAACACCGGGGAGCTGTTTTTT. Encoded protein: CASSWATNTGELFF.

The CDR3 region is CASSQGDLDNSPLHF. In nucleotides, the CDR3 is TGTGCCAGCAGCCAAGGGGATCTCGATAATTCACCCCTCCACTTT. The chain links TRBV3-1 (or the pseudogene TRBV3-2) to TRBJ1-6; unclear D gene. Germline V gene lookup returns CDR1 LGHDT and CDR2 YNNKEL (reference sequence). This CDR3 comprises 15 residues. V lost 1 base and J lost 5, with 9 bases in between.

This chain connects TRBV10-3 to TRBJ2-7, with D maybe TRBD1 (5 bases). The CDR3 contains 12 residues. The V gene's germline CDR1 is ENHRY and CDR2 SYGVKD. The V and J ends lost 6 bases and 6 bases respectively, with 12 bases between them. The CDR3 spells CAISQGPSEQYF. DNA for the CDR3: TGTGCCATCAGCCAGGGCCCCTCCGAGCAGTACTTC.

A note on this clone: One end of the junction is discordant with germline, which a read error may explain. The V and J genes are TRBV7-7 and TRBJ1-1; D is uncertain. The CDR3 covers 13 residues. In germline, CDR1 is SSHAT, CDR2 FNYEAQ (reference sequence). CDR3 sequence: CASSLDFNTEAFF. CDR3 bases: TGTGCTAGCAGCTTAGACTTCAACACTGAAGCTTTCTTT.

This chain links TRBV6-5 with TRBJ2-3; D is perhaps TRBD1 (5 bases). Per germline, CDR1 MNHEY and CDR2 SVGAGI. V lost 10 bases and J 4 bases, leaving 15 bases between the germline ends. The CDR3 consists of 13 residues. The CDR3 region has the DNA TGTGCCATATCGACAGTCGGCGCAGATACGCAGTATTTT. Its protein product is CAISTVGADTQYF.

V is TRBV7-9 and J is TRBJ2-3, with D tentatively TRBD2 (5 bases). Germline-derived CDR1 and CDR2 are SEHNR and FQNEAQ (reference sequence). CDR3 length: 14 residues. V was pared by 4 bases and J by 0 bases, with 8 bases between. The CDR3 region is CASSSRGSTDTQYF. DNA for the CDR3: TGTGCCAGCAGCTCGAGAGGGAGCACAGATACGCAGTATTTT.

The chain couples TRBV11-2 to TRBJ1-2; no reliable D call. The germline V gene encodes CDR1 SGHAT and CDR2 FQNNGV. The CDR3 length is 12 residues. V was cut by 4 bases and J by 5 bases, with 8 bases left in between. This CDR3 is CASSSYEYGYTF. The CDR3 bases are TGTGCCAGCAGCTCCTACGAGTATGGCTACACCTTC.

The chain uses TRBV5-8 and TRBJ1-1, with D tentatively TRBD1 (5 bases). The CDR3 loop spans 14 amino acids. Trimming shortened V by 0 bases and J by 5 bases, and 11 bases separated the two germline ends. The germline V gene encodes CDR1 SGHTS and CDR2 YDEGEE. In nucleotides, the CDR3 is TGTGCCAGCAGCTTGGTCCAGGGCCAGACTGAAGCTTTCTTT. Protein: CASSLVQGQTEAFF.

The chain is built from TRBV20-1 and TRBJ1-1; perhaps TRBD1 as D (6 bases). CDR3 size: 13 residues. Trimming removed 3 bases from V and 4 bases from J, with 12 bases in between. Germline loops: CDR1 DFQATT, CDR2 SNEGSKA (reference sequence). The CDR3 DNA reads as TGCAGTGCTAGTCCAGGGGCGAGCACTGAAGCTTTCTTT. This codes for CSASPGASTEAFF.